This T cell receptor beta chain was retrieved from a study of T cell responses to AZD1222 COVID-19 vaccine. The repertoire was sequenced with immunoSEQ multiplex PCR; TCRdb's copy has only in-frame clones and lacks some. The repertoire holds 150,000 to 200,000 clones, roughly 93% seen once, with over 0.85% in the top ten. The germline V and J ends were trimmed by 5 bases and 7 bases, with 10 bases remaining between them. The CDR3 has 12 residues. Germline CDR1 and CDR2: SGHTA and FQGTGA. The rearrangement links TRBV7-3 to TRBJ2-3; D is possibly TRBD1 (6 bases). The TCR originated in an adult in good health. Here the sequenced sample was peripheral blood, taken on day 0 of AZD1222 vaccination. CDR3 residues: CASSPDSHTQYF. The CDR3 nucleotides read TGTGCCAGCAGCCCGGACAGTCATACGCAGTATTTT.